This T cell receptor (beta chain) emerged from a study of T cell changes during pregnancy in multiple sclerosis. The CDR3 runs to 15 residues. Germline assignment: CDR1 SNHLY and CDR2 FYNNEI. Deletions cut 8 bases from V and 4 bases from J, with 18 bases between. This table comes from immunoSEQ multiplex PCR, and its TCRdb copy is limited to in-frame clones, with some not included. The repertoire holds about 64,000 clones, with just under 95% as singletons. This receptor was identified in a female donor with multiple sclerosis, enrolled in a pregnancy study. Source: peripheral blood, taken in the second trimester of pregnancy. The chain joins TRBV2 to TRBJ1-5, with D perhaps TRBD1 (6 bases). The CDR3 DNA follows: TGTGCCAGCCAGAAGGAACAGGGAGGGAATCAGCCCCAGCATTTT. Translating gives CASQKEQGGNQPQHF. The full variable domain, with the rest looked up from reference TRBV2 and TRBJ1-5, is EPEVTQTPSHQVTQMGQEVILRCVPISNHLYFYWYRQILGQKVEFLVSFYNNEISEKSEIFDDQFSVERPDGSNFTLKIRSTKLEDSAMYFCASQKEQGGNQPQHFGDGTRLSIL.